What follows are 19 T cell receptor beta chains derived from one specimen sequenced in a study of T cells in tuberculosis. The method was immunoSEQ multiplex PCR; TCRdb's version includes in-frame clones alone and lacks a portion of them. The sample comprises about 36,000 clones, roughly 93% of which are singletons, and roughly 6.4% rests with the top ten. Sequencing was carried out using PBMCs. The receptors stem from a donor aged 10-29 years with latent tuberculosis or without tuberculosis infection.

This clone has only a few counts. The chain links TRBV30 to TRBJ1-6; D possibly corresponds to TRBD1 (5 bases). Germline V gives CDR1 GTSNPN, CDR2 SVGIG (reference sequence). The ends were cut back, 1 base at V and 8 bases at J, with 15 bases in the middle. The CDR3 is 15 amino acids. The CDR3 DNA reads TGTGCCTGGAGTGAGAGATGGAGGGGATATTCACCCCTCCACTTT. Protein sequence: CAWSERWRGYSPLHF.

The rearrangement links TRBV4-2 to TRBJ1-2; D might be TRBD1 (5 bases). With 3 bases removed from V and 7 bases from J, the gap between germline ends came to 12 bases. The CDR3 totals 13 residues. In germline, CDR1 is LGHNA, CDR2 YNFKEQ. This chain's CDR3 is CASSQGFDSGYTF. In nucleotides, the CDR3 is TGTGCCAGCAGCCAGGGATTCGACAGTGGCTACACCTTC.

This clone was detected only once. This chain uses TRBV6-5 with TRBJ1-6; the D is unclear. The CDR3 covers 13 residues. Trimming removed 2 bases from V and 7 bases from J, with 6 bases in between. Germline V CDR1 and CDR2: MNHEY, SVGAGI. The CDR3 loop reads CASSYGPNSPLHF. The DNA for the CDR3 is TGTGCCAGCAGTTACGGGCCAAATTCACCCCTCCACTTT.

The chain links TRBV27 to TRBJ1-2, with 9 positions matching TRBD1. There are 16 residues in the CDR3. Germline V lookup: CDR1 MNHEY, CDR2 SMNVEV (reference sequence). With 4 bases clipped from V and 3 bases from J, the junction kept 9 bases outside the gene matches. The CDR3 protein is CASSSLLTGGDYGYTF. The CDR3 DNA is TGTGCCAGCAGTTCCTTATTGACAGGGGGGGACTATGGCTACACCTTC.

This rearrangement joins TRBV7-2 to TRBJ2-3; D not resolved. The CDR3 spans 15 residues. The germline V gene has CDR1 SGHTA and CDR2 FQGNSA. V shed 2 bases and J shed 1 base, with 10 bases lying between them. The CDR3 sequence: CASSLLVSGTDTQYF. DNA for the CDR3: TGTGCCAGCAGCTTATTGGTCTCGGGCACAGATACGCAGTATTTT. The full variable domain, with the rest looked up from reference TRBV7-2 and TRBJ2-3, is GAGVSQSPSNKVTEKGKDVELRCDPISGHTALYWYRQSLGQGLEFLIYFQGNSAPDKSGLPSDRFSAERTGGSVSTLTIQRTQQEDSAVYLCASSLLVSGTDTQYFGPGTRLTVL.

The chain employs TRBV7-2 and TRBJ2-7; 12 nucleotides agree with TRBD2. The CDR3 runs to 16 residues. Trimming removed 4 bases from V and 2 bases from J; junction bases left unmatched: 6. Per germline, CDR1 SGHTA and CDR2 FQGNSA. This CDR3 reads CASSSRLAGETYEQYF. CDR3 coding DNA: TGTGCCAGCAGCTCAAGACTAGCGGGGGAAACCTACGAGCAGTACTTC.

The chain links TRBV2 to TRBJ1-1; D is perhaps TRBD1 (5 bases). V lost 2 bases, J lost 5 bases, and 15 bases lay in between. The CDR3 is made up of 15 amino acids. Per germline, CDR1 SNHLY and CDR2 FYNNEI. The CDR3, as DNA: TGTGCCAGCAGTGAATGGCAGGGCGGAAGGACTGAAGCTTTCTTT. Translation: CASSEWQGGRTEAFF.

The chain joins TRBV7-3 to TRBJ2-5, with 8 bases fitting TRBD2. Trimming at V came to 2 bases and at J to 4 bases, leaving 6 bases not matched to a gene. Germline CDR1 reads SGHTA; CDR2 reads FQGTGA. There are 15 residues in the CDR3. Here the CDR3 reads CASSLLGGAAETQYF. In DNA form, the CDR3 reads TGTGCCAGCAGCTTACTCGGGGGGGCCGCAGAGACCCAGTACTTC.

The CDR3 sequence is CASSSTGELGYTF. CDR3 coding DNA: TGCGCCAGCAGCTCAACAGGGGAACTGGGCTACACCTTC. The V gene is TRBV5-1, the J gene TRBJ1-2, with 7 bases that match TRBD1. With V trimmed by 3 bases and J by 8 bases, 7 bases remained unmatched. Germline lookup yields CDR1 SGHRS and CDR2 YFSETQ. CDR3 length: 13 amino acids.

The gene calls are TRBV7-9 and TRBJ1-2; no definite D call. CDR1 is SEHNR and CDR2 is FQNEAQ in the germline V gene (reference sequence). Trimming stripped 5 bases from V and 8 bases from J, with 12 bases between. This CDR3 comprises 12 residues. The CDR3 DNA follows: TGTGCCAGCAGCCCCGAGCAGGAAGGCTACACCTTC. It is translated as CASSPEQEGYTF.

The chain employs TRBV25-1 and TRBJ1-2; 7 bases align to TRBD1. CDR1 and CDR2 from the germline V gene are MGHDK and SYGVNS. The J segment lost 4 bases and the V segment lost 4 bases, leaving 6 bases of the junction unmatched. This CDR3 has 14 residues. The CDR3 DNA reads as TGTGCCAGCAGTGGACAGGGTCCGAGCTATGGCTACACCTTC. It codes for CASSGQGPSYGYTF.

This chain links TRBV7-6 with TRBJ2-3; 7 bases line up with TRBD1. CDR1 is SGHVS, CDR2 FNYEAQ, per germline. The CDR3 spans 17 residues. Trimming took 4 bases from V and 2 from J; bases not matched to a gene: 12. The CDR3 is CASSSSNDRDDTDTQYF. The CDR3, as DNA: TGTGCCAGCAGCTCCTCCAATGACAGGGATGACACAGATACGCAGTATTTT.

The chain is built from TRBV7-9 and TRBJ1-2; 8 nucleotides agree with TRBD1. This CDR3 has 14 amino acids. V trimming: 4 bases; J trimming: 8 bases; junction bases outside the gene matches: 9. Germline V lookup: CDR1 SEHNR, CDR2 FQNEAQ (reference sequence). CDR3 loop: CASSSSTDREGYTF. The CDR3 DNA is TGTGCCAGCAGCTCCTCGACGGACAGGGAGGGCTACACCTTC. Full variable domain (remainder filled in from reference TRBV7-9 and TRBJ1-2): DTGVSQNPRHKITKRGQNVTFRCDPISEHNRLYWYRQTLGQGPEFLTYFQNEAQLEKSRLLSDRFSAERPKGSFSTLEIQRTEQGDSAMYLCASSSSTDREGYTFGSGTRLTVV.

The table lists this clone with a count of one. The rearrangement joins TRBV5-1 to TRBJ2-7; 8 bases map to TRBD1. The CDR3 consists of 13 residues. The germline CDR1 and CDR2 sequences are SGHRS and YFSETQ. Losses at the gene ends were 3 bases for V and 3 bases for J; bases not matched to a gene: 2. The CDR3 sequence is CASSYDRGYEQYF. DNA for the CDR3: TGCGCCAGCAGCTATGACAGGGGCTACGAGCAGTACTTC.

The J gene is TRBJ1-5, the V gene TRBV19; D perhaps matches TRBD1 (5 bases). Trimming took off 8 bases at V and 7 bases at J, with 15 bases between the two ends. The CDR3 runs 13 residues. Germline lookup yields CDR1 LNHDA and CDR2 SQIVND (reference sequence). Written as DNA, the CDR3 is TGTGCCAGTCGACCAGGGTCAGGCCAGCCCCAGCATTTT. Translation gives CASRPGSGQPQHF.

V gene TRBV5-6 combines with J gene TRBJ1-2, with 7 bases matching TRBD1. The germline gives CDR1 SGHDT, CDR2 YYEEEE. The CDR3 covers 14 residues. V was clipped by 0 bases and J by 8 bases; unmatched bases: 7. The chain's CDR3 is CASSLDRGYVGYTF. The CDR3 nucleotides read TGTGCCAGCAGCTTGGACAGGGGATATGTGGGCTACACCTTC.

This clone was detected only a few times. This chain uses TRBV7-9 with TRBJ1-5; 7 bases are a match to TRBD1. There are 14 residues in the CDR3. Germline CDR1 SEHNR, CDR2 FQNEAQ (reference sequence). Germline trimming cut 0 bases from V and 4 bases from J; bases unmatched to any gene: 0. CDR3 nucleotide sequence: TGTGCCAGCAGCTTAGCGGGACAGAATCAGCCCCAGCATTTT. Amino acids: CASSLAGQNQPQHF. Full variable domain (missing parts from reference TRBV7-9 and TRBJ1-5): DTGVSQNPRHKITKRGQNVTFRCDPISEHNRLYWYRQTLGQGPEFLTYFQNEAQLEKSRLLSDRFSAERPKGSFSTLEIQRTEQGDSAMYLCASSLAGQNQPQHFGDGTRLSIL.

For the CDR3, the DNA is TGTGCCAGTAGTAGAGGCTCCTACAATGAGCAGTTCTTC. It is translated as CASSRGSYNEQFF. The chain is built from TRBV19 and TRBJ2-1; D unresolved. V dropped 4 bases and J dropped 0 bases, with 4 bases sitting between them. This CDR3 region has 13 residues. Looked up from germline, CDR1 is LNHDA and CDR2 is SQIVND (reference sequence).

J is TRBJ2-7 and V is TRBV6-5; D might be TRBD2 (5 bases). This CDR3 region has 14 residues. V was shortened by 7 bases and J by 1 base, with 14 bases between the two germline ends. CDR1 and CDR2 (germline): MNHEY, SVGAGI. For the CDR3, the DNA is TGTGCCAGCACCGAGGGAAGCCCTTCCTACGAGCAGTACTTC. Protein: CASTEGSPSYEQYF.